This T cell receptor beta chain was obtained from a study of T cell responses to AZD1222 COVID-19 vaccine. Study-level points and caveats: It was only after the peak T cell response that any repertoires were sampled. Donors skewed white British and female; clonal diversity was possibly underestimated. Spike-wide coverage was observed for vaccine-associated CD4 TCRs, with dominant responses at 160-218 and 743-854. Elevations in Spike-specific TCR breadth and depth followed administration of two AZD1222 doses.

Repertoires were generated with immunoSEQ multiplex PCR, while TCRdb's copy carries only in-frame clones and drops some. The table includes some 110,000 clones, about 92% detected once. The CDR3 sequence is 15 residues long. The ends were cut back, 4 bases at V and 3 bases at J, with 13 bases in the middle. CDR1 is SEHNR, CDR2 FQNEAQ, per germline (reference sequence). To note about this clone: As yet, its antigen is unknown.

The chain joins TRBV7-9 to TRBJ1-5; D is unresolved. The sample in question was peripheral blood, obtained on day 0 of AZD1222 vaccination. The sequence came from an adult in good health. CDR3 residues: CASSSQKTDNQPQHF. Written as DNA, the CDR3 is TGTGCCAGCAGCTCTCAGAAGACTGACAATCAGCCCCAGCATTTT.